This T cell receptor (beta chain) was recorded in a study of T-cell memory formation after mild COVID-19. Study at large: Largely donor-specific TCR clusters were found.

Germline values: CDR1 SGHVS, CDR2 FNYEAQ. The CDR3 is 16 amino acids. The V segment lost 1 base and the J segment 2 bases; nucleotides outside the gene matches: 4. Study-wide findings and caveats: A subset of responding clones appeared in pre-infection memory, suggesting cross-reactive memory joined. The authors left the SARS-CoV-2 specificity of second-wave clones peaking on day 37 unconfirmed.

Constant-segment primers served in 5'RACE that generated TCR alpha and TCR beta cDNA libraries bearing sample barcodes and UMIs. From the 5' RACE reads, TCRdb called clonotypes with MiXCR, one entry per CDR3 protein. The repertoire holds about 140,000 distinct CDR3 sequences, with approximately 14% as singletons. About this clonotype itself: Its target is not known.

The chain employs TRBV7-6 and TRBJ2-1, with 8 bases aligning to TRBD2. The specimen was PBMCs or a T cell subset sorted from them (not recorded which). The receptor comes from an adult woman who had mild COVID-19 (a few samples of this study predate the infection). Cell type and time point are not known. CDR3 sequence reads: CASSLERGITYNEQFF. The DNA for the CDR3 is TGTGCCAGCAGCTTAGAGCGGGGGATTACCTACAATGAGCAGTTCTTC. Filled out from reference TRBV7-6 and TRBJ2-1, the complete variable domain reads GAGVSQSPRYKVTKRGQDVALRCDPISGHVSLYWYRQALGQGPEFLTYFNYEAQQDKSGLPNDRFSAERPEGSISTLTIQRTEQRDSAMYRCASSLERGITYNEQFFGPGTRLTVL.